One and the same sample provided the 22 T cell receptor beta chains below, sequenced in a study of vaccination and CD4 T cells after COVID-19. These receptors' targets are unknown. The Oncomine TCR Beta short-read assay sequenced DNA from cultured CD4+ T cells. TCRdb reanalysed the PCR reads using MiXCR and keeps one entry per CDR3 protein. The data show about 19,000 distinct CDR3 sequences, under 25% seen once. As to treatment: approximately nine-day PBMC culture with coronavirus spike peptide pools or control peptides (ViraFEST assay). The sample taken for sequencing was cultured CD4+ T cells from blood. These receptors came from a human donor with COVID-19.

V usage is TRBV3-1 and J usage is TRBJ1-1; D is ambiguous. V dropped 0 bases and J dropped 10 bases, with 15 bases sitting between them. CDR1 and CDR2 from the germline V gene are LGHDT and YNNKEL (reference sequence). The CDR3 extends over 14 amino acids. CDR3 sequence (DNA): TGTGCCAGCAGCCAAGATAGAGTTCCGCTGTTAGCTTTCTTT. Translated: CASSQDRVPLLAFF.

The chain uses TRBV20-1 and TRBJ2-3; 8 positions match TRBD2. This CDR3 region has 15 residues. Per germline, CDR1 DFQATT and CDR2 SNEGSKA (reference sequence). Trimming removed 0 bases from V and 8 bases from J; junction bases left unmatched: 10. The CDR3 DNA follows: TGCAGTGCTAGAGATAATGCCGGGGGGGCCGGTACGCAGTATTTT. The encoded protein is CSARDNAGGAGTQYF.

As regards this clonotype: A much larger clone differs from this one at a single base, so this may be a read error. The chain recombines TRBV27 with TRBJ1-5; D not resolved. The V gene lost 4 bases and the J gene lost 1 base, with 11 bases spanning the gap. The CDR3 consists of 15 residues. In germline, CDR1 is MNHEY, CDR2 SMNVEV (reference sequence). CDR3 coding DNA: TGTGCCAGCAGTTCCACGCCCATCAGCAATCAGCCCCAGCATTTT. Protein: CASSSTPISNQPQHF.

In this sample, this clonotype turned up a few times. DNA of the CDR3: TGTGCCAGCGGGGGGGTCGGCACAGATACGCAGTATTTT. Amino acids: CASGGVGTDTQYF. The chain recombines TRBV2 with TRBJ2-3; 7 bases fit TRBD2. The germline gives CDR1 SNHLY, CDR2 FYNNEI. The CDR3 has 13 amino acids. V lost 8 bases, J lost 1 base, and 3 bases stayed unmatched.

Comment on this clonotype: Being one base from a much bigger clone, this may be a read error. This chain links TRBV6-1 with TRBJ1-1; no clear D gene. CDR1 MNHNS and CDR2 SASEGT come from the germline V gene. This CDR3 has 10 amino acids. CDR3 protein: CASLNTQAFF. The CDR3 DNA reads TGTGCCAGCTTGAACACTCAAGCTTTCTTT.

The chain uses TRBV6-2 or TRBV6-3 and TRBJ2-7; 8 nucleotides agree with TRBD2. The CDR3 sequence is 13 residues long. Germline CDR1 and CDR2: MNHEY and SVGEGT. V gave up 9 bases and J gave up 3 bases; unmatched junction bases: 7. The chain's CDR3 is CARGTSLCYEQYF. The CDR3 DNA is TGTGCCAGGGGGACTAGTCTTTGCTACGAGCAGTACTTC.

The chain has TRBV3-1 and TRBJ1-1; 8 bases align to TRBD1. The length of the CDR3 is 14 residues. Germline V CDR1 and CDR2: LGHDT, YNNKEL (reference sequence). V shed 4 bases and J 5 bases; nucleotides not matched to a gene: 6. CDR3 in DNA: TGTGCCAGCAGCCCAGGGGGCGGAAGGACTGAAGCTTTCTTT. Its protein product is CASSPGGGRTEAFF.

This clonotype is medium-sized within its sample. This chain joins TRBV7-2 and TRBJ2-1; D may correspond to TRBD1 or TRBD2 (5 bases each). CDR1 is SGHTA, CDR2 FQGNSA, per germline. V was cut by 2 bases and J by 5 bases, with 13 bases left in between. The CDR3 contains 15 residues. The CDR3 DNA follows: TGTGCCAGCAGCTTACTCGAGGGGCGGGACAATGAGCAGTTCTTC. It yields the protein CASSLLEGRDNEQFF.

The chain uses TRBV4-1 and TRBJ1-5; unclear D gene. This CDR3 has 13 residues. Germline values: CDR1 MGHRA, CDR2 YSYEKL. V dropped 3 bases and J dropped 3 bases, with 6 bases sitting between them. CDR3 in amino acids: CASSQGNNQPQHF. CDR3 DNA: TGCGCCAGCAGCCAGGGGAACAATCAGCCCCAGCATTTT.

V is TRBV6-2 or TRBV6-3 and J is TRBJ1-1; D perhaps matches TRBD1 (5 bases). Germline CDR1 reads MNHEY; CDR2 reads SVGEGT. Trimming removed 2 bases from V and 5 bases from J, with 12 bases in between. The CDR3 loop spans 14 amino acids. In DNA form, the CDR3 reads TGTGCCAGCAGTTACGGGGGTGCGAGGACTGAAGCTTTCTTT. Translating it yields CASSYGGARTEAFF.

This chain joins TRBV5-1 and TRBJ2-5, with a possible D match to TRBD1 (7 bases). The germline V gene encodes CDR1 SGHRS and CDR2 YFSETQ. V gave up 0 bases and J gave up 1 base, with 10 bases separating them. The CDR3 has 15 residues. The CDR3: CASSLAQGGQETQYF. The CDR3 DNA reads as TGCGCCAGCAGCTTGGCTCAGGGGGGCCAAGAGACCCAGTACTTC.

The rearrangement joins TRBV5-6 to TRBJ2-6; unclear D gene. The V and J ends lost 2 bases and 0 bases respectively, with 9 bases between them. The CDR3 extends over 16 amino acids. CDR1 and CDR2 (germline): SGHDT, YYEEEE. In DNA, the CDR3 is TGTGCCAGCAGCTTCGACATCGGCTCTGGGGCCAACGTCCTGACTTTC. Translating gives CASSFDIGSGANVLTF.

The chain couples TRBV7-2 to TRBJ1-1, with 9 nucleotides matching TRBD1. Per the germline V gene, CDR1 is SGHTA and CDR2 is FQGNSA. CDR3 length: 14 residues. The V segment lost 1 base and the J segment 7 bases; nucleotides outside the gene matches: 4. Written as DNA, the CDR3 is TGTGCCAGCAGCTTAGGGGGGACAGGGATTGAAGCTTTCTTT. Residues: CASSLGGTGIEAFF.

Relative to its sample, this clonotype is medium-sized. As DNA, the CDR3 is TGTGCCAGCAGCTTAGAGGGGGCTGGAAACTATGGCTACACCTTC. Encoded protein: CASSLEGAGNYGYTF. V gene TRBV7-8 combines with J gene TRBJ1-2, with TRBD1 identical over 7 bases. V shed 1 base, J shed 2 bases, and the junction held 4 bases outside the gene matches. The germline gives CDR1 SGHVS, CDR2 FQNEAQ. CDR3 size: 15 residues.

The rearrangement joins TRBV27 to TRBJ2-3; 15 bases are a match to TRBD2. Trimming took 3 bases from V and 8 from J; bases not matched to a gene: 12. The CDR3 is made up of 18 amino acids. CDR1 MNHEY and CDR2 SMNVEV come from the germline V gene (reference sequence). CDR3 protein: CASSLVTGTSGGLGTQYF. The CDR3 DNA reads TGTGCCAGCAGTTTGGTTACCGGGACTAGCGGGGGGTTGGGTACGCAGTATTTT.

This clonotype was detected only a few times. This chain links TRBV28 with TRBJ1-6; 7 nucleotides align to TRBD1. CDR3 length equals 16 residues. The germline V gene has CDR1 MDHEN and CDR2 SYDVKM. J was trimmed by 7 bases and V by 5 bases; bases with no gene match: 11. The CDR3 coding sequence is TGTGCCAGCAGTCCCCGACAGGGCCCCCAAAATTCACCCCTCCACTTT. It codes for CASSPRQGPQNSPLHF.

The chain carries TRBV5-6 and TRBJ1-1; D possibly corresponds to TRBD1 (5 bases). Deletions cut 1 base from V and 1 base from J, with 14 bases between. Germline V gene sequence: CDR1 SGHDT, CDR2 YYEEEE. The CDR3 covers 16 residues. The CDR3 nucleotides read TGTGCCAGCAGCTTGTGGGGGTTGGGGAAGAACACTGAAGCTTTCTTT. Its protein product is CASSLWGLGKNTEAFF.

The genes are TRBV11-3 and TRBJ2-4; 8 positions match TRBD2. The CDR3 covers 19 residues. Germline assignment: CDR1 SGHNT and CDR2 YENEEA. Trimming at V came to 1 base and at J to 4 bases, leaving 15 bases not matched to a gene. The chain's CDR3 is CASSLGGGPGGGQKNIQYF. CDR3 nucleotides: TGTGCCAGCAGCTTAGGAGGGGGGCCTGGCGGGGGGCAAAAAAACATTCAGTACTTC.

This chain uses TRBV19 with TRBJ2-5, with D possibly matching TRBD2 (6 bases). V was pared by 4 bases and J by 2 bases, with 23 bases between. Germline loops: CDR1 LNHDA, CDR2 SQIVND (reference sequence). This CDR3 region has 18 residues. DNA of the CDR3: TGTGCCAGTAGTAAAAGCCTAGGGAGGATGGGGCTTCAAGAGACCCAGTACTTC. This sequence encodes CASSKSLGRMGLQETQYF.

The chain is built from TRBV12-3 or TRBV12-4 and TRBJ1-5, with D perhaps TRBD1 (6 bases). This CDR3 contains 14 residues. Trimming took 5 bases from V and 3 from J, leaving 11 bases between them. CDR3 in amino acids: CASSLRGSNQPQHF. For the CDR3, the DNA is TGTGCCAGCAGTCTCAGGGGATCCAATCAGCCCCAGCATTTT.

The chain combines TRBV6-1 with TRBJ2-7; D gene unclear. V gave up 4 bases and J gave up 8 bases, with 18 bases separating them. The germline V gene encodes CDR1 MNHNS and CDR2 SASEGT. The CDR3 loop spans 14 amino acids. CDR3: CASSVRAQSGKQYF. CDR3 in DNA: TGTGCCAGCAGTGTCCGGGCCCAAAGTGGCAAGCAGTACTTC.

The J gene is TRBJ2-1, the V gene TRBV10-3; 7 bases are shared with TRBD1. CDR1 is ENHRY and CDR2 is SYGVKD in the germline V gene. There are 15 residues in the CDR3. Losses at the gene ends were 6 bases for V and 5 bases for J; bases not matched to a gene: 10. CDR3 DNA sequence: TGTGCCATCAGGAGACCGGGACAGACGGACAATGAGCAGTTCTTC. Its translation is CAIRRPGQTDNEQFF.